The clone carrying this T cell receptor (beta chain) was seen many times. Its antigen remains unidentified. Patients between 18 and 65 years old had hyperthyroidism, newly diagnosed and lasting under 2 months. These data originate in a study of T cells in Graves' hyperthyroidism and ophthalmopathy. Findings and limits, study-wide: Most thyroid clonotypes expanded above 0.001 appeared in blood too. The model foresaw ophthalmopathy a median approximately 6.1 months prior to onset. A model built on 13 V-J features separated ophthalmopathy from stable hyperthyroidism.

Germline V gives CDR1 MDHEN, CDR2 SYDVKM. This CDR3 is 14 amino acids long. V dropped 6 bases and J dropped 10; count of bases not matched to a gene: 9. TCR beta CDR3 region amplification was performed from RNA transcripts. The HTBI primer set served for first-round RT-PCR of the TCR CDR3. TCRdb used MiXCR to reprocess the multiplex PCR reads, holding one entry per CDR3 protein. The sample lists 700,000 or so distinct CDR3 sequences, around 17% occurring once. The sequencing input was blood. This receptor was obtained from a man aged 18 to 30 with Graves' hyperthyroidism. The chain links TRBV28 to TRBJ2-1; the match to TRBD2 covers 10 bases. The DNA for the CDR3 is TGTGCCAGCAGGACTAGCGGGCGTCACCTAGAGCAGTTCTTC. Translation: CASRTSGRHLEQFF.